Each of the 30 T cell receptor beta chains below was sequenced from the same sample in a study of blood T cell repertoires in COVID-19. Clones were sequenced by immunoSEQ multiplex PCR, and TCRdb holds only the in-frame ones, with some missing. The sample yields around 60,000 clones, 72% seen once. The sequenced sample was peripheral blood. These receptors all stem from a woman in her 70s with COVID-19, enrolled during active disease.

The chain recombines TRBV9 with TRBJ2-3, with 7 bases matching TRBD1. The germline gives CDR1 SGDLS, CDR2 YYNGEE. The CDR3 loop spans 15 amino acids. The ends lost 1 base at V and 3 bases at J; junction bases unmatched: 5. Here the CDR3 DNA reads TGTGCCAGCAGCGTAACCACAGGGGTTACAGATACGCAGTATTTT. The encoded protein is CASSVTTGVTDTQYF. Complete variable domain (other parts from reference TRBV9 and TRBJ2-3): DSGVTQTPKHLITATGQRVTLRCSPRSGDLSVYWYQQSLDQGLQFLIQYYNGEERAKGNILERFSAQQFPDLHSELNLSSLELGDSALYFCASSVTTGVTDTQYFGPGTRLTVL.

The chain has TRBV5-6 and TRBJ2-2, with D perhaps matching TRBD1 (5 bases). V was trimmed by 2 bases and J by 4 bases, leaving 9 bases between them. In germline, CDR1 is SGHDT, CDR2 YYEEEE. The CDR3 runs to 14 residues. The CDR3 DNA reads TGTGCCAGCAGCTTTGGGCAGGGCACCGGGGAGCTGTTTTTT. Protein: CASSFGQGTGELFF.

This clone was seen more than once but under ten times. V usage is TRBV7-9 and J usage is TRBJ2-6; TRBD1 aligns across 10 bases. With 5 bases clipped from V and 0 bases from J, the junction kept 10 bases outside the gene matches. Per the germline V gene, CDR1 is SEHNR and CDR2 is FQNEAQ (reference sequence). CDR3 length: 19 residues. CDR3 bases: TGTGCCAGCAGCGGAAGGGGACAGGGGCGCCTCTCTGGGGCCAACGTCCTGACTTTC. Its protein product is CASSGRGQGRLSGANVLTF.

This clone was seen only a few times. V usage is TRBV10-1 and J usage is TRBJ2-1; maybe TRBD2 (6 bases). The CDR3 extends over 18 amino acids. Germline assignment: CDR1 WNHNN and CDR2 SYGVQD (reference sequence). V was clipped by 4 bases and J by 2 bases, with 21 bases between them. This chain's CDR3 is CASSGLTSGRGPYNEQFF. As DNA, the CDR3 is TGCGCCAGCAGTGGACTCACCTCTGGGCGGGGACCCTACAATGAGCAGTTCTTC.

The table lists this clone with many counts. The chain recombines TRBV12-3 or TRBV12-4 with TRBJ2-3; tentatively, D is TRBD1 (6 bases). Trimming left V 7 bases short and J 3 bases short, with 11 bases between. CDR3 length equals 13 residues. The CDR3 is CASKKGQTDTQYF. CDR3 DNA: TGTGCCAGCAAAAAAGGACAGACAGATACGCAGTATTTT.

The chain couples TRBV12-3 or TRBV12-4 to TRBJ1-2; D not resolved. The CDR3 is 13 residues long. Trimming removed 3 bases from V and 3 bases from J, with 8 bases in between. The CDR3 spells CASSFLTDYGYTF. The CDR3, as DNA: TGTGCCAGCAGTTTTCTAACGGACTATGGCTACACCTTC.

This chain joins TRBV6-5 and TRBJ2-2; a weak D match, TRBD2 (7 bases). Germline assignment: CDR1 MNHEY and CDR2 SVGAGI. V gave up 7 bases and J gave up 6 bases, with 18 bases separating them. This CDR3 is 15 amino acids long. CDR3 loop: CASKGGGSGSGELFF. The CDR3 DNA is TGTGCCAGCAAGGGGGGGGGCAGCGGGTCCGGGGAGCTGTTTTTT.

The gene calls are TRBV18 and TRBJ1-2, with D possibly being TRBD1 (5 bases). Trimming took 0 bases from V and 0 from J, leaving 8 bases between them. The CDR3 consists of 15 residues. From germline, CDR1 is KGHSH and CDR2 LQKENI. CDR3 nucleotide sequence: TGTGCCAGCTCACCACCGGGGCGTACTAACTATGGCTACACCTTC. Its protein is CASSPPGRTNYGYTF.

V usage is TRBV7-2 and J usage is TRBJ2-3; 10 positions match TRBD2. The CDR3 spans 15 residues. V was pared by 5 bases and J by 1 base, with 3 bases of the junction left unmatched. CDR1 and CDR2 from the germline V gene are SGHTA and FQGNSA. The CDR3 here is CASSPLAGGTDTQYF. CDR3 coding DNA: TGTGCCAGCAGCCCTCTAGCGGGGGGCACAGATACGCAGTATTTT. Supplemented by reference TRBV7-2 and TRBJ2-3, the full variable domain reads GAGVSQSPSNKVTEKGKDVELRCDPISGHTALYWYRQSLGQGLEFLIYFQGNSAPDKSGLPSDRFSAERTGGSVSTLTIQRTQQEDSAVYLCASSPLAGGTDTQYFGPGTRLTVL.

J is TRBJ2-7 and V is TRBV11-2; 7 positions match TRBD1. The CDR3 has 14 residues. Trimming removed 1 base from V and 6 bases from J; junction bases left unmatched: 6. Per germline, CDR1 SGHAT and CDR2 FQNNGV. The CDR3 sequence: CASSLGTGVPEQYF. The CDR3 nucleotides read TGTGCCAGCAGCTTAGGAACAGGGGTCCCCGAGCAGTACTTC.

The gene calls are TRBV28 and TRBJ2-7; TRBD1 matches at 9 bases. The CDR3 consists of 13 residues. Looked up from germline, CDR1 is MDHEN and CDR2 is SYDVKM. V shed 5 bases, J shed 3 bases, and the junction held 2 bases outside the gene matches. CDR3 residues: CASSGTGLYEQYV. The CDR3 DNA sequence: TGTGCCAGCAGTGGGACAGGGCTCTACGAGCAGTACGTC.

The gene calls are TRBV28 and TRBJ1-1, with D possibly matching TRBD1 (5 bases). With 4 bases removed from V and 0 bases from J, the gap between germline ends came to 15 bases. There are 16 residues in the CDR3. CDR1 and CDR2 from the germline V gene are MDHEN and SYDVKM. The CDR3 loop reads CASSSGLRRLNTEAFF. The DNA for the CDR3 is TGTGCCAGCAGTTCGGGACTTAGGCGGTTGAACACTGAAGCTTTCTTT.

The chain employs TRBV6-5 and TRBJ1-2; TRBD1 aligns across 8 bases. CDR1 is MNHEY and CDR2 is SVGAGI in the germline V gene. The CDR3 runs 14 residues. With V trimmed by 5 bases and J by 7 bases, 9 bases remained unmatched. This chain's CDR3 is CASSPSDRVGGYTF. In nucleotides, the CDR3 is TGTGCCAGCAGTCCGTCGGACAGGGTGGGTGGCTACACCTTC.

This clone was counted between two and nine times. V and J are TRBV4-2 and TRBJ2-1; 9 bases line up with TRBD1. This CDR3 is 15 amino acids long. Germline loops: CDR1 LGHNA, CDR2 YNFKEQ. V shed 5 bases and J 7 bases; nucleotides not matched to a gene: 9. CDR3 coding DNA: TGTGCCAGCAGCGAAAACAGGGGGCTACTGAATGAGCAGTTCTTC. This codes for CASSENRGLLNEQFF.

The chain links TRBV3-1 (or the pseudogene TRBV3-2) to TRBJ2-2; 8 positions agree with TRBD2. This CDR3 spans 13 amino acids. In germline, CDR1 is LGHDT, CDR2 YNNKEL (reference sequence). Trimming at V came to 10 bases and at J to 7 bases, leaving 8 bases not matched to a gene. The CDR3 reads CATSGGAGGELFF. The CDR3 DNA reads TGTGCCACCTCCGGGGGGGCTGGCGGGGAGCTGTTTTTT.

The J gene is TRBJ1-1, the V gene TRBV5-8; the D is unclear. From germline, CDR1 is SGHTS and CDR2 YDEGEE. V was clipped by 1 base and J by 9 bases, with 10 bases between them. The CDR3 covers 12 residues. This CDR3 reads CASSLTQAQAFF. The CDR3, as DNA: TGTGCCAGCAGCTTGACGCAGGCCCAAGCTTTCTTT.

The chain carries TRBV12-3 or TRBV12-4 and TRBJ2-1; the match to TRBD2 covers 7 bases. V was clipped by 8 bases and J by 3 bases; unmatched bases: 4. The CDR3 is made up of 13 amino acids. CDR3 DNA: TGTGCCAGCGGCGGGAGATTCTACAATGAGCAGTTCTTC. This sequence encodes CASGGRFYNEQFF.

The rearrangement joins TRBV4-1 to TRBJ1-1; TRBD1 agrees at 8 bases. The germline CDR1 and CDR2 sequences are MGHRA and YSYEKL. The trim removed 3 bases at V and 3 bases at J, leaving 6 bases unmatched. There are 15 residues in the CDR3. The CDR3 reads CASSQITGGDTEAFF. CDR3 DNA: TGCGCCAGCAGCCAGATTACAGGGGGGGACACTGAAGCTTTCTTT.

The chain couples TRBV19 to TRBJ1-3, with 7 nucleotides matching TRBD1. This CDR3 comprises 18 residues. Germline CDR1 and CDR2: LNHDA and SQIVND (reference sequence). V lost 4 bases and J lost 0; bases outside the gene matches: 12. The CDR3 coding sequence is TGTGCCAGTAGTACCTTAGACAGGGTTGGGAGCTCTGGAAACACCATATATTTT. Its translation is CASSTLDRVGSSGNTIYF.

The chain couples TRBV5-1 to TRBJ2-1, with 8 bases identical to TRBD2. The V gene end was trimmed by 4 bases and the J gene end by 7 bases; junction bases not matched to a gene: 10. In germline, CDR1 is SGHRS, CDR2 YFSETQ. The CDR3 sequence is 15 residues long. The CDR3 sequence: CASSAGTRIGNEQFF. The CDR3 region has the DNA TGCGCCAGCAGCGCCGGGACTAGGATTGGTAATGAGCAGTTCTTC. The full variable domain, with the rest looked up from reference TRBV5-1 and TRBJ2-1, is KAGVTQTPRYLIKTRGQQVTLSCSPISGHRSVSWYQQTPGQGLQFLFEYFSETQRNKGNFPGRFSGRQFSNSRSEMNVSTLELGDSALYLCASSAGTRIGNEQFFGPGTRLTVL.

This chain connects TRBV2 to TRBJ1-2, with a possible D match to TRBD1 (6 bases). CDR1 and CDR2 (germline): SNHLY, FYNNEI. V lost 3 bases and J lost 6, with 8 bases in between. There are 12 residues in the CDR3. In DNA, the CDR3 is TGTGCCAGCAGTGACAGGGGAGATGGCTACACCTTC. Translating it yields CASSDRGDGYTF.

The chain has TRBV7-9 and TRBJ2-5, with 14 nucleotides matching TRBD2. The CDR3 length is 17 residues. Germline V CDR1 and CDR2: SEHNR, FQNEAQ (reference sequence). Trimming at V came to 5 bases and at J to 5 bases, leaving 10 bases not matched to a gene. In nucleotides, the CDR3 is TGTGCCAGCAGCCCCGGGACTAGCGGGAGTTGGCGGGAGACCCAGTACTTC. Translated, it gives CASSPGTSGSWRETQYF. Together with reference TRBV7-9 and TRBJ2-5, the CDR3 gives the full variable domain: DTGVSQNPRHKITKRGQNVTFRCDPISEHNRLYWYRQTLGQGPEFLTYFQNEAQLEKSRLLSDRFSAERPKGSFSTLEIQRTEQGDSAMYLCASSPGTSGSWRETQYFGPGTRLLVL.

The V gene is TRBV12-3 or TRBV12-4, the J gene TRBJ2-5; 8 nucleotides match TRBD2. This CDR3 region has 12 residues. V shed 6 bases and J 9 bases; nucleotides not matched to a gene: 6. The DNA for the CDR3 is TGTGCCAGCAGCCCCGGGGGGGCGGCCCAGTACTTC. Protein sequence: CASSPGGAAQYF.

In this sample, this clone turned up a few times. J is TRBJ2-1 and V is TRBV24-1, with 11 bases aligning to TRBD1. The germline gives CDR1 KGHDR, CDR2 SFDVKD. CDR3 length equals 16 residues. The junction had 10 bases not matched to a gene; V was cut back by 4 bases and J by 9 bases. CDR3 sequence (DNA): TGTGCCACCAGTGAGGGCGGGACAGGGGGGTATGGTGAGCAGTTCTTC. Translating gives CATSEGGTGGYGEQFF.

V is TRBV3-1 (or the pseudogene TRBV3-2) and J is TRBJ2-1; D remains unclear. Germline V CDR1 and CDR2: LGHDT, YNNKEL (reference sequence). V was clipped by 1 base and J by 7 bases, with 5 bases between them. This CDR3 contains 12 residues. The DNA for the CDR3 is TGTGCCAGCAGCCAAGGCGTGAATGAGCAGTTCTTC. Protein product: CASSQGVNEQFF.

This chain connects TRBV7-2 to TRBJ2-3; perhaps TRBD1 as D (5 bases). The CDR3 runs to 18 residues. Germline lookup yields CDR1 SGHTA and CDR2 FQGNSA. Deletions cut 1 base from V and 1 base from J, with 18 bases between. The CDR3 DNA sequence: TGTGCCAGCAGCTTAGAGGGCGGTGGGGCTCTAGGCACAGATACGCAGTATTTT. Encoded protein: CASSLEGGGALGTDTQYF.

This clone was counted only a few times. The CDR3 loop reads CASSSSLAGGPHEQFF. The CDR3 nucleotides are TGCGCCAGCAGCTCATCGCTAGCGGGAGGGCCACATGAGCAGTTCTTC. The chain recombines TRBV4-3 with TRBJ2-1; 12 bases align to TRBD2. Per germline, CDR1 LGHNA and CDR2 YSLEER. V trimming: 5 bases; J trimming: 8 bases; junction bases outside the gene matches: 10. This CDR3 comprises 16 residues.

The chain links TRBV11-3 to TRBJ2-5; the match to TRBD2 covers 9 bases. V lost 5 bases, J lost 2 bases, and 6 bases stayed unmatched. The CDR3 has 15 amino acids. The germline V gene encodes CDR1 SGHNT and CDR2 YENEEA. The CDR3 region is CASSVRLAEQETQYF. DNA of the CDR3: TGTGCCAGCAGCGTTAGACTAGCGGAACAAGAGACCCAGTACTTC.

This clone showed up just once. The V gene is TRBV7-2, the J gene TRBJ1-2; 8 bases agree with TRBD1. Germline CDR1 and CDR2: SGHTA and FQGNSA. The CDR3 extends over 15 amino acids. The trim removed 0 bases at V and 4 bases at J, leaving 4 bases unmatched. The CDR3 DNA follows: TGTGCCAGCAGCTTAGCAGGACAGGGATCCTATGGCTACACCTTC. It specifies CASSLAGQGSYGYTF.

This clone showed up just a few times. The gene calls are TRBV7-2 and TRBJ2-7; weak D call: TRBD1 (5 bases). Trimming shortened V by 3 bases and J by 3 bases, and 12 bases separated the two germline ends. CDR3 length equals 14 residues. Germline CDR1 and CDR2: SGHTA and FQGNSA. For the CDR3, the DNA is TGTGCCAGCAGCTTGCGACAGTTCGACTACGAGCAGTACTTC. Translation: CASSLRQFDYEQYF.